This T cell receptor beta chain came from a study of T cells after yellow fever vaccination. TCRdb independently ran MiXCR on the 5' RACE reads; one entry per CDR3 protein. The repertoire consists of about 370,000 distinct CDR3 sequences, with more than 9% occurring once and the leading ten covering 18%. The CDR3 sequence is 15 residues long. Trimming removed 0 bases at V and 2 bases at J, with 9 bases between. Looked up from germline, CDR1 is SGHRS and CDR2 is YFSETQ. Material: PBMCs, obtained on the day of the first yellow fever vaccination. This chain connects TRBV5-1 to TRBJ1-5; tentative D call: TRBD1 (5 bases). The origin of this receptor is a man aged 18 to 35 who received the YFV17D yellow fever vaccine. CDR3 bases: TGCGCCAGCAGCTTGGGGGACGGAGGCAATCAGCCCCAGCATTTT. This codes for CASSLGDGGNQPQHF.